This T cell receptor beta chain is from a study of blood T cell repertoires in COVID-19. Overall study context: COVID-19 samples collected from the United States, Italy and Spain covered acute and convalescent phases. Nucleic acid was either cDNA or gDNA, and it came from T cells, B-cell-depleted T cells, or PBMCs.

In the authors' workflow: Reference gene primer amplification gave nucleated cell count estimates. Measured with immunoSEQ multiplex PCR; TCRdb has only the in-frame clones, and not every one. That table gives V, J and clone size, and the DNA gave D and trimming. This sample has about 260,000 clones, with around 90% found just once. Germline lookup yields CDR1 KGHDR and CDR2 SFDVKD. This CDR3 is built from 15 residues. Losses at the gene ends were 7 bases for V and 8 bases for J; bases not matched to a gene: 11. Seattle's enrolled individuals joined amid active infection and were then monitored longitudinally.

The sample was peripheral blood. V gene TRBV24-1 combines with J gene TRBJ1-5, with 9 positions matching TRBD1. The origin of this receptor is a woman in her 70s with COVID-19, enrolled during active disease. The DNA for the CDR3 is TGTGCCACCAGACTACAGGGGGCGATAACGGAGCCCCAGCATTTT. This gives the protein CATRLQGAITEPQHF.